One sample yielded the 17 T cell receptor beta chains listed below, sequenced in a study of blood T cell repertoires in COVID-19. The assay was immunoSEQ multiplex PCR, and TCRdb's table has in-frame clones only and misses some. This sample has 380,000 or so clones, with 80% to 90% found just once. The specimen was peripheral blood. These receptors were collected from a middle-aged man with acute or convalescent COVID-19.

This clone was found once. This chain connects TRBV7-2 to TRBJ1-6; D might be TRBD1 (5 bases). The CDR3 loop spans 14 amino acids. Germline-derived CDR1 and CDR2 are SGHTA and FQGNSA. Trimming pared 6 bases from V and 5 bases from J, leaving 11 bases between. The CDR3 region is CASRGRVNNSPLHF. For the CDR3, the DNA is TGTGCCAGCAGGGGCAGGGTGAATAATTCACCCCTCCACTTT.

The chain links TRBV6-4 to TRBJ2-7; 7 nucleotides align to TRBD1. V lost 4 bases and J lost 2; bases outside the gene matches: 5. This CDR3 has 14 residues. CDR1 is MRHNA, CDR2 SNTAGT, per germline. CDR3 amino acids: CASSGGTVTYEQYF. In DNA, the CDR3 is TGTGCCAGCAGTGGAGGGACAGTAACCTACGAGCAGTACTTC.

The V call is TRBV27, the J call TRBJ2-7; 7 nucleotides align to TRBD1. Germline V gene sequence: CDR1 MNHEY, CDR2 SMNVEV (reference sequence). Losses at the gene ends were 6 bases for V and 2 bases for J; bases not matched to a gene: 7. The CDR3 has 14 residues. The CDR3 protein is CASRKTGRPYEQYF. The CDR3 DNA follows: TGTGCCAGCAGAAAGACAGGGCGCCCCTACGAGCAGTACTTC.

The chain combines TRBV27 with TRBJ1-2; 8 bases fit TRBD1. The CDR3 sequence is 16 residues long. Germline V CDR1 and CDR2: MNHEY, SMNVEV (reference sequence). The ends lost 6 bases at V and 4 bases at J; junction bases unmatched: 13. The CDR3 coding sequence is TGTGCCAGCAGCGCCGCCGGACAGGGTTTAAGCTATGGCTACACCTTC. The encoded protein is CASSAAGQGLSYGYTF.

CDR3 amino acids: CASSDTGTPTGELFF. The DNA for the CDR3 is TGTGCCAGCAGTGATACTGGGACACCGACCGGGGAGCTGTTTTTT. The chain uses TRBV6-1 and TRBJ2-2, with a possible D match to TRBD1 (6 bases). This CDR3 comprises 15 residues. Trimming took 3 bases from V and 5 from J, leaving 13 bases between them. Germline assignment: CDR1 MNHNS and CDR2 SASEGT.

J is TRBJ1-6 and V is TRBV9; D ambiguous. Trimming shortened V by 6 bases and J by 8 bases, and 12 bases separated the two germline ends. CDR3 length: 13 residues. CDR1 and CDR2 (germline): SGDLS, YYNGEE. The CDR3 sequence: CASTRSTDSPLHF. The CDR3 nucleotides are TGTGCCAGCACGCGGTCAACTGATTCACCCCTCCACTTT.

This chain uses TRBV7-8 with TRBJ2-7; no clear D. CDR3 length: 13 residues. The V gene lost 3 bases and the J gene lost 5 bases, with 11 bases spanning the gap. Germline V gene data show CDR1 as SGHVS and CDR2 as FQNEAQ. The CDR3 DNA reads TGTGCCAGCAGCTTTAATTCGGGTAACGAGCAGTACTTC. Its translation is CASSFNSGNEQYF.

This clone was observed a handful of times. The chain joins TRBV7-2 to TRBJ2-1, with a weak D call TRBD2 (6 bases). The CDR3 has 16 residues. The germline V and J ends were trimmed by 4 bases and 2 bases, with 15 bases remaining between them. Germline V CDR1 and CDR2: SGHTA, FQGNSA. CDR3 DNA sequence: TGTGCCAGCAGCTCCCCCGGGACTCACACCTACAATGAGCAGTTCTTC. Translated, it gives CASSSPGTHTYNEQFF.

V usage is TRBV6-2 or TRBV6-3 and J usage is TRBJ2-2, with 7 bases aligning to TRBD1. This CDR3 has 15 amino acids. The V segment lost 2 bases and the J segment 2 bases; nucleotides outside the gene matches: 2. Germline V gene lookup returns CDR1 MNHEY and CDR2 SVGEGT. The CDR3 coding sequence is TGTGCCAGCAGTTACGGGGACAGTAACACCGGGGAGCTGTTTTTT. Translating gives CASSYGDSNTGELFF.

V gene TRBV29-1 combines with J gene TRBJ1-4; D perhaps matches TRBD1 (5 bases). V lost 3 bases and J 4 bases, leaving 12 bases between the germline ends. The CDR3 runs to 14 residues. From germline, CDR1 is SQVTM and CDR2 ANQGSEA. The CDR3 is CSVDDRGSNEKLFF. The CDR3 DNA reads TGCAGCGTTGATGATCGGGGGAGTAATGAAAAACTGTTTTTT.

The CDR3 here is CASSAHERQETQYF. CDR3 coding DNA: TGTGCCAGCAGCGCACATGAACGCCAAGAGACCCAGTACTTC. The rearrangement uses TRBV13 and TRBJ2-5; D gene ambiguous. Germline values: CDR1 PRHDT, CDR2 FYEKMQ (reference sequence). Deletions cut 5 bases from V and 1 base from J, with 11 bases between. The CDR3 contains 14 residues.

The chain is built from TRBV24-1 and TRBJ2-1; 7 nucleotides match TRBD2. With 3 bases clipped from V and 10 bases from J, the junction kept 11 bases outside the gene matches. Germline CDR1 and CDR2: KGHDR and SFDVKD. The CDR3 extends over 15 amino acids. This chain's CDR3 is CATSDRTIPGGEQFF. The CDR3, as DNA: TGTGCCACCAGTGATCGTACGATACCGGGAGGAGAGCAGTTCTTC.

This chain links TRBV12-2 with TRBJ2-5; TRBD1, the D gene given by the table, was not confirmed from the DNA. TRBV12-2 is a documented pseudogene. CDR3 size: 17 residues. CDR3 bases: TGTGCAAGTCGCTCCCGGGACAGGGAGGTTCGACGAGAGACCCAGTACTTC. Its protein product is CASRSRDREVRRETQYF.

J is TRBJ1-6 and V is TRBV28, with D perhaps TRBD1 (5 bases). Germline V gives CDR1 MDHEN, CDR2 SYDVKM. With 0 bases removed from V and 5 bases from J, the gap between germline ends came to 14 bases. The CDR3 runs 17 residues. Here the CDR3 DNA reads TGTGCCAGCAGTTTATGGGGGGGGACGGGAAATAATTCACCCCTCCACTTT. As protein: CASSLWGGTGNNSPLHF.

The V and J genes are TRBV3-1 (or the pseudogene TRBV3-2) and TRBJ2-7; TRBD2 is a possible D gene (6 bases). The CDR3 runs 14 residues. CDR1 is LGHDT, CDR2 YNNKEL, per germline (reference sequence). The V end was cut by 3 bases, the J end by 0 bases, with 9 bases between. CDR3 sequence: CASSQSGDSYEQYF. The CDR3 bases are TGTGCCAGCAGCCAGTCGGGAGACTCCTACGAGCAGTACTTC.

The chain recombines TRBV10-3 with TRBJ1-2; a weak D match, TRBD1 (5 bases). V shed 0 bases and J shed 8 bases, with 19 bases lying between them. Per germline, CDR1 ENHRY and CDR2 SYGVKD. This CDR3 region has 16 residues. In DNA, the CDR3 is TGTGCCATCAGTGAGTCTGCCGGGCCCGGGGGGTACGGCTACACCTTC. It yields the protein CAISESAGPGGYGYTF.

This rearrangement joins TRBV5-1 to TRBJ1-1; TRBD1 matches at 7 bases. The germline V gene encodes CDR1 SGHRS and CDR2 YFSETQ. V shed 4 bases, J shed 1 base, and the junction held 4 bases outside the gene matches. The CDR3 is 14 amino acids. CDR3 amino acids: CASSAGTANTEAFF. The CDR3 coding sequence is TGCGCCAGCAGCGCAGGGACAGCGAACACTGAAGCTTTCTTT.